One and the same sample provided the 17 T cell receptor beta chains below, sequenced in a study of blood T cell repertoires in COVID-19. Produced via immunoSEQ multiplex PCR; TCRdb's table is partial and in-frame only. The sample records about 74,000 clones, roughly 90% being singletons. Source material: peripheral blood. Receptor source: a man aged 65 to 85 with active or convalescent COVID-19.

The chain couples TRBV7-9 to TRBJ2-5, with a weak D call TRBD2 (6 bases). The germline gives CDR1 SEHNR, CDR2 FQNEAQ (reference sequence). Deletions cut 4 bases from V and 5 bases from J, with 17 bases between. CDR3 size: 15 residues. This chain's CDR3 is CASSSSAREWETQYF. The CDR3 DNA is TGTGCCAGCAGCTCCTCAGCCCGGGAGTGGGAGACCCAGTACTTC.

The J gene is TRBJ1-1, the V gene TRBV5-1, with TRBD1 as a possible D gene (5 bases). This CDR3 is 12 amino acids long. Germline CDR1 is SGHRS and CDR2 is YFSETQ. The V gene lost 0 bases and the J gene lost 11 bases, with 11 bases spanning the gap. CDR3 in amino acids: CASSLGGLRAFF. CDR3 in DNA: TGCGCCAGCAGCTTGGGGGGACTCCGTGCTTTCTTT. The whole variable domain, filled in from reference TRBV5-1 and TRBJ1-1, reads KAGVTQTPRYLIKTRGQQVTLSCSPISGHRSVSWYQQTPGQGLQFLFEYFSETQRNKGNFPGRFSGRQFSNSRSEMNVSTLELGDSALYLCASSLGGLRAFFGQGTRLTVV.

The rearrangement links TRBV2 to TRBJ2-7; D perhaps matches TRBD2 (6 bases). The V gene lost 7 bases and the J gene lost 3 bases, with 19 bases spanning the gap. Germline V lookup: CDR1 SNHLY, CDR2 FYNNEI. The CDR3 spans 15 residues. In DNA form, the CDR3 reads TGTGCCAGCACCTCCCGACTCGCGGGGCACTACGAGCAGTACTTC. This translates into CASTSRLAGHYEQYF.

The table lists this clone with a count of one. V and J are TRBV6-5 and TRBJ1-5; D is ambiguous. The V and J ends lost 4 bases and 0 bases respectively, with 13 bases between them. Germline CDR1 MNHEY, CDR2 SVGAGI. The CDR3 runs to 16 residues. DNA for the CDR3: TGTGCCAGCAGTTCCTCAGACATTGCTAGCAATCAGCCCCAGCATTTT. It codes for CASSSSDIASNQPQHF.

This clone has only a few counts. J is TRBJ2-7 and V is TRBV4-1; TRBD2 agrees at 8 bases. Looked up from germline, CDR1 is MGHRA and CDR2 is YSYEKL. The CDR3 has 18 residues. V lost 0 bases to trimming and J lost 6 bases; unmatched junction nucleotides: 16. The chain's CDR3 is CASSQEALPPAGVGEQYF. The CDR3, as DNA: TGCGCCAGCAGCCAAGAAGCCCTGCCGCCAGCGGGAGTGGGCGAGCAGTACTTC.

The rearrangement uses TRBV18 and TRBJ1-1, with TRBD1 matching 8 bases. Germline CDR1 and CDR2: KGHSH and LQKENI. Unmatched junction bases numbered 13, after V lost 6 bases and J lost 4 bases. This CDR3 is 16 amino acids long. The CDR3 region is CASSLYSGTGGTEAFF. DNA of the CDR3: TGTGCCAGCTCTCTGTATTCCGGGACAGGCGGCACTGAAGCTTTCTTT. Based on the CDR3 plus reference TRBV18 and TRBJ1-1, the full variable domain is NAGVMQNPRHLVRRRGQEARLRCSPMKGHSHVYWYRQLPEEGLKFMVYLQKENIIDESGMPKERFSAEFPKEGPSILRIQQVVRGDSAAYFCASSLYSGTGGTEAFFGQGTRLTVV.

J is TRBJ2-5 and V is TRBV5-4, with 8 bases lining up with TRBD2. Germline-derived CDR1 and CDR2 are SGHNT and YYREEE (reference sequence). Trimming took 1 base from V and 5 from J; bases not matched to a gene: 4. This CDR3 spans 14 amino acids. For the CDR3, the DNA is TGTGCCAGCAGCTTGAGAAGCGGGGGTGAGACCCAGTACTTC. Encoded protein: CASSLRSGGETQYF.

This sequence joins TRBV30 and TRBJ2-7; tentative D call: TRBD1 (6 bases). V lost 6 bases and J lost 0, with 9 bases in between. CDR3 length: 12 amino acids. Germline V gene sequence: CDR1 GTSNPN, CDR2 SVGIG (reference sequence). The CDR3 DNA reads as TGTGCCTGTGGACAGCACTCCTACGAGCAGTACTTC. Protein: CACGQHSYEQYF.

The CDR3 sequence is CASKRRESSYEQYF. As DNA, the CDR3 is TGCGCCAGCAAGAGAAGGGAGAGCTCCTACGAGCAGTACTTC. This chain joins TRBV10-2 and TRBJ2-7; a weak D match, TRBD2 (5 bases). V was shortened by 7 bases and J by 0 bases, with 13 bases between the two germline ends. The CDR3 contains 14 residues. Germline-derived CDR1 and CDR2 are WSHSY and SAAADI.

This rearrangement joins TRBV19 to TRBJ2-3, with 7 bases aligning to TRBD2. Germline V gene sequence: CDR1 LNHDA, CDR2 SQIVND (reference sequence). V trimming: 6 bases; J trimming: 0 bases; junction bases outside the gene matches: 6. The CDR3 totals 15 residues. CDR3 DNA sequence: TGTGCCAGTAGCGGACTAGTGGCTAGCACAGATACGCAGTATTTT. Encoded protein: CASSGLVASTDTQYF.

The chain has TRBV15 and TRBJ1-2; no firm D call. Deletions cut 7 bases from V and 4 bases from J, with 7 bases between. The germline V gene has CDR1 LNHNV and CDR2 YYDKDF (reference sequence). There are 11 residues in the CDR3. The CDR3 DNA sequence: TGTGCCACCATAAAGCGCTATGGCTACACCTTC. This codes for CATIKRYGYTF.

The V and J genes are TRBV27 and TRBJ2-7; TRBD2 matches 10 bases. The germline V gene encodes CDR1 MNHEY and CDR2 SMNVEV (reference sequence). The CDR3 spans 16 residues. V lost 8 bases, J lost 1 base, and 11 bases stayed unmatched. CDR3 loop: CASATPTSGWSYEQYF. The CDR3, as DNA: TGTGCCAGCGCTACACCGACTAGCGGGTGGTCCTACGAGCAGTACTTC.

Written as DNA, the CDR3 is TGTGCCAGTAGTATAGATAGGTCTCCTAGCGGGAGCCTCGGCAAAAACATTCAGTACTTC. As protein: CASSIDRSPSGSLGKNIQYF. The chain has TRBV19 and TRBJ2-4; TRBD2 aligns across 10 bases. Germline CDR1 and CDR2: LNHDA and SQIVND (reference sequence). Trimming cost V 0 bases and J 3 bases; bases outside gene matches: 14. The CDR3 loop spans 20 amino acids.

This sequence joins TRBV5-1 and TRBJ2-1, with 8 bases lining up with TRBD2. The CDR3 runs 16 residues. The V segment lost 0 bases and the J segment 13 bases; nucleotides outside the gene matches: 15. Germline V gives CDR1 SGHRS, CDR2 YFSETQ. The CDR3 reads CASSLDPGRALGPQFF. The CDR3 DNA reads TGCGCCAGCAGCTTGGATCCCGGGAGGGCCCTTGGTCCTCAGTTCTTC.

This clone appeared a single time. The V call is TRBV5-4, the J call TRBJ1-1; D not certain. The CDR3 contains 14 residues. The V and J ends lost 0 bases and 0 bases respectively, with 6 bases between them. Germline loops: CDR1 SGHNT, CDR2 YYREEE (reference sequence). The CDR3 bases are TGTGCCAGCAGCTTGGGACACGTGAACACTGAAGCTTTCTTT. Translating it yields CASSLGHVNTEAFF.

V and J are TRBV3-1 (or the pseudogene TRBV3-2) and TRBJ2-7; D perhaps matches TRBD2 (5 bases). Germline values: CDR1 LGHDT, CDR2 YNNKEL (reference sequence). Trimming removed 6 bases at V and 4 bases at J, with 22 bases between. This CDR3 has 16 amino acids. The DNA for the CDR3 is TGTGCCAGCAGTCGGAACCGGGGTCCCGCGCGATACGAGCAGTACTTC. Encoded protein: CASSRNRGPARYEQYF.

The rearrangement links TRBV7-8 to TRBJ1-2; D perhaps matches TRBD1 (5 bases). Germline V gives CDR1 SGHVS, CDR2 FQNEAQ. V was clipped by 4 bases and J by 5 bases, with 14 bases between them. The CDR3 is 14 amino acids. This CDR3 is CASSWSGGLYGYTF. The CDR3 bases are TGTGCCAGCAGCTGGTCTGGGGGACTTTATGGCTACACCTTC.